This entry describes one T cell receptor (beta chain). In germline, CDR1 is SGHNT, CDR2 YYREEE (reference sequence). The CDR3 spans 14 residues. The ends lost 4 bases at V and 8 bases at J; junction bases unmatched: 7. These data originate in a study of blood T cell repertoires in COVID-19. Study-wide context: The United States, Italy and Spain were the sources of the acute and convalescent COVID-19 samples. Sample material is recorded as cDNA or gDNA derived from T cells, B-cell-depleted T cells, or PBMCs.

Repertoires were generated with immunoSEQ multiplex PCR, while TCRdb's copy carries only in-frame clones and drops some. The data show some 69,000 clones, roughly nine tenths seen once. The genes are TRBV5-4 and TRBJ2-3; 10 positions match TRBD1. Material for sequencing was peripheral blood. This clonotype originated in a man in his 60s with acute or convalescent COVID-19. CDR3 coding DNA: TGTGCCAGCAGCCTGGGGACAGGGGATGTTACGCAGTATTTT. Translation: CASSLGTGDVTQYF.